The 29 T cell receptor beta chains below all came from one sample that was sequenced in a study of blood T cell repertoires in COVID-19. The method was immunoSEQ multiplex PCR; TCRdb's version includes in-frame clones alone and lacks a portion of them. The sample records about 420,000 clones, 85% to 90% being singletons. Material: peripheral blood. Receptors were obtained from a man between 18 and 29 years old with COVID-19, enrolled during active disease.

The chain recombines TRBV11-2 with TRBJ1-1; 8 bases map to TRBD1. J was trimmed by 5 bases and V by 6 bases; bases with no gene match: 8. The CDR3 is 14 residues long. Germline V gene lookup returns CDR1 SGHAT and CDR2 FQNNGV. The CDR3 reads CASSPQGAITEAFF. The DNA of the CDR3 is TGTGCCAGCAGTCCCCAGGGGGCAATAACTGAAGCTTTCTTT.

V usage is TRBV30 and J usage is TRBJ2-7; 7 bases line up with TRBD2. CDR1 is GTSNPN and CDR2 is SVGIG in the germline V gene (reference sequence). The CDR3 has 13 residues. J was trimmed by 7 bases and V by 1 base; bases with no gene match: 7. The CDR3 DNA sequence: TGTGCCTGGAGTGGGACTAGTGGGACTGAGCAGTACTTC. Its protein product is CAWSGTSGTEQYF.

This chain links TRBV19 with TRBJ1-6, with a possible D match to TRBD1 (6 bases). Deletions cut 9 bases from V and 6 bases from J, with 15 bases between. CDR3 size: 14 residues. Germline V gene lookup returns CDR1 LNHDA and CDR2 SQIVND (reference sequence). The CDR3 region has the DNA TGTGCCAGCCTACGGACAGCCTCTAATTCACCCCTCCACTTT. Its translation: CASLRTASNSPLHF.

This chain connects TRBV19 to TRBJ2-7; D gene ambiguous. The CDR3 runs 12 residues. V lost 5 bases and J 3 bases, leaving 8 bases between the germline ends. The germline V gene has CDR1 LNHDA and CDR2 SQIVND (reference sequence). CDR3 sequence reads: CASSGRNYEQYF. CDR3 DNA: TGTGCCAGTAGTGGCAGGAACTACGAGCAGTACTTC.

This clone showed up just a few times. The V call is TRBV6-6, the J call TRBJ1-5; TRBD1 matches 8 bases. V lost 2 bases to trimming and J lost 0 bases; unmatched junction nucleotides: 0. This CDR3 has 15 residues. Germline assignment: CDR1 MNHNY and CDR2 SVGAGI (reference sequence). The DNA for the CDR3 is TGTGCCAGCAGTTACCAGGGGGCTAGCAATCAGCCCCAGCATTTT. It is translated as CASSYQGASNQPQHF.

The chain combines TRBV29-1 with TRBJ2-5, with D perhaps matching TRBD1 (6 bases). The V gene's germline CDR1 is SQVTM and CDR2 ANQGSEA. V lost 7 bases to trimming and J lost 5 bases, with 20 bases between them. CDR3 size: 14 residues. The CDR3 sequence is CSASIQGPGETQYF. The CDR3 coding sequence is TGCAGCGCCTCAATCCAGGGGCCGGGGGAGACCCAGTACTTC. Full variable domain (outside the CDR3, taken from reference TRBV29-1 and TRBJ2-5): SAVISQKPSRDICQRGTSLTIQCQVDSQVTMMFWYRQQPGQSLTLIATANQGSEATYESGFVIDKFPISRPNLTFSTLTVSNMSPEDSSIYLCSASIQGPGETQYFGPGTRLLVL.

The chain links TRBV2 to TRBJ2-7; possible D gene TRBD2, 6 bases. This CDR3 spans 12 amino acids. The V gene lost 8 bases and the J gene lost 3 bases, with 11 bases spanning the gap. The germline gives CDR1 SNHLY, CDR2 FYNNEI. The CDR3 region is CASRRRDYEQYF. The CDR3 DNA follows: TGTGCCAGCCGCAGGAGGGACTACGAGCAGTACTTC.

The rearrangement links TRBV7-6 to TRBJ1-2; unclear D gene. The CDR3 totals 16 residues. The germline V gene has CDR1 SGHVS and CDR2 FNYEAQ. Trimming cost V 1 base and J 3 bases, with 15 bases left between them. The DNA of the CDR3 is TGTGCCAGCAGCTTAGGAAGTGGGCGAGCGGACTATGGCTACACCTTC. It yields the protein CASSLGSGRADYGYTF.

V gene TRBV24-1 combines with J gene TRBJ2-5; 8 nucleotides align to TRBD1. J lost 3 bases, V lost 5 bases, and 7 bases had no gene match. The CDR3 spans 15 residues. Germline lookup yields CDR1 KGHDR and CDR2 SFDVKD. CDR3 region: CATSARGTGKETQYF. The CDR3 DNA reads TGTGCCACCAGTGCCCGGGGGACAGGCAAAGAGACCCAGTACTTC.

The chain couples TRBV6-4 to TRBJ1-6; 7 bases are shared with TRBD1. This CDR3 spans 14 amino acids. With V trimmed by 4 bases and J by 7 bases, 4 bases remained unmatched. Germline CDR1 reads MRHNA; CDR2 reads SNTAGT. The CDR3 DNA follows: TGTGCCAGCAGTGTCGGAGGGGGCAATTCACCCCTCCACTTT. It is translated as CASSVGGGNSPLHF.

The CDR3 reads CASSLNTDLYEQYF. Written as DNA, the CDR3 is TGTGCCAGCAGCTTGAACACAGATCTCTACGAGCAGTACTTC. V is TRBV5-4 and J is TRBJ2-7; D call uncertain. The V gene lost 1 base and the J gene lost 3 bases, with 11 bases spanning the gap. The germline CDR1 and CDR2 sequences are SGHNT and YYREEE (reference sequence). CDR3 length equals 14 residues.

The chain has TRBV30 and TRBJ2-7; 15 bases line up with TRBD2. The V segment lost 5 bases and the J segment 6 bases; nucleotides outside the gene matches: 14. The CDR3 is 17 amino acids. Germline V gene sequence: CDR1 GTSNPN, CDR2 SVGIG (reference sequence). CDR3 sequence (DNA): TGTGCCTGGTCCGGGACTAGCGGGAGGCGCGAAGTTGGCGAGCAGTACTTC. Protein product: CAWSGTSGRREVGEQYF.

The chain carries TRBV2 and TRBJ1-2; the D is unclear. The germline gives CDR1 SNHLY, CDR2 FYNNEI. CDR3 length: 12 residues. Deletions cut 5 bases from V and 8 bases from J, with 12 bases between. CDR3 coding DNA: TGTGCCAGCAGTCCCAGGCGCGGGGGCTACACCTTC. Its protein is CASSPRRGGYTF.

V and J are TRBV7-3 and TRBJ2-1, with TRBD2 matching 7 bases. Trimming cost V 5 bases and J 7 bases; bases outside gene matches: 2. The germline V gene has CDR1 SGHTA and CDR2 FQGTGA. The CDR3 sequence is 12 residues long. The CDR3 DNA follows: TGTGCCAGCAGCATCGGGGGGAATGAGCAGTTCTTC. It codes for CASSIGGNEQFF.

The V gene is TRBV5-4, the J gene TRBJ2-4; TRBD2 matches at 8 bases. The ends lost 10 bases at V and 0 bases at J; junction bases unmatched: 6. Germline V gene sequence: CDR1 SGHNT, CDR2 YYREEE (reference sequence). The CDR3 contains 14 residues. CDR3 nucleotide sequence: TGTGCCTGGCGGGGGGAACTAGCCAAAAACATTCAGTACTTC. Its translation: CAWRGELAKNIQYF.

The chain joins TRBV7-9 to TRBJ2-1; a weak D match, TRBD1 (6 bases). CDR3 length: 16 amino acids. Germline V lookup: CDR1 SEHNR, CDR2 FQNEAQ (reference sequence). Deletions cut 1 base from V and 0 bases from J, with 10 bases between. CDR3 loop: CASSLETGSSYNEQFF. Here the CDR3 DNA reads TGTGCCAGCAGCTTAGAAACAGGGAGCTCCTACAATGAGCAGTTCTTC. The whole variable domain, remainder taken from reference TRBV7-9 and TRBJ2-1, is DTGVSQNPRHKITKRGQNVTFRCDPISEHNRLYWYRQTLGQGPEFLTYFQNEAQLEKSRLLSDRFSAERPKGSFSTLEIQRTEQGDSAMYLCASSLETGSSYNEQFFGPGTRLTVL.

The chain combines TRBV6-5 with TRBJ1-2, with a tentative D call TRBD1 (6 bases). V lost 11 bases and J 3 bases, leaving 13 bases between the germline ends. The CDR3 runs 12 residues. The V gene's germline CDR1 is MNHEY and CDR2 SVGAGI. The CDR3 DNA follows: TGTGCCGGCTCTACAGGGTACTATGGCTACACCTTC. Residues: CAGSTGYYGYTF.

The chain combines TRBV6-5 with TRBJ2-1; 7 bases are a match to TRBD2. From germline, CDR1 is MNHEY and CDR2 SVGAGI. There are 13 residues in the CDR3. The ends lost 5 bases at V and 15 bases at J; junction bases unmatched: 13. In nucleotides, the CDR3 is TGTGCCAGCAGTCCCTCGACCGGGGGGATAGGGTTCTTC. The encoded protein is CASSPSTGGIGFF.

As DNA, the CDR3 is TGTGCCAGCAGTGGCTCCGGGACTAGCGGGGGGCACAATGAGCAGTTCTTC. This sequence encodes CASSGSGTSGGHNEQFF. V and J are TRBV6-2 or TRBV6-3 and TRBJ2-1; 15 bases are shared with TRBD2. CDR3 length: 17 amino acids. J was trimmed by 5 bases and V by 5 bases; bases with no gene match: 7. Germline lookup yields CDR1 MNHEY and CDR2 SVGEGT.

V gene TRBV11-2 combines with J gene TRBJ2-7; D perhaps matches TRBD1 (6 bases). This CDR3 has 16 amino acids. CDR1 and CDR2 (germline): SGHAT, FQNNGV. The germline V and J ends were trimmed by 4 bases and 0 bases, with 16 bases remaining between them. This CDR3 is CASSSHRDTYSYEQYF. CDR3 sequence (DNA): TGTGCCAGCAGCTCTCACCGGGACACCTACTCCTACGAGCAGTACTTC.

This sequence joins TRBV28 and TRBJ1-2, with 10 bases lining up with TRBD1. Trimming cost V 5 bases and J 7 bases; bases outside gene matches: 7. Germline CDR1 and CDR2: MDHEN and SYDVKM. The CDR3 runs 14 residues. CDR3 region: CASSTGTGVGGYTF. The CDR3 DNA follows: TGTGCCAGCAGTACCGGGACAGGGGTCGGTGGCTACACCTTC.

About this clone: This same CDR3 is encoded by further DNA sequences in the sample. V is TRBV27 and J is TRBJ1-6; D is ambiguous. V was shortened by 2 bases and J by 0 bases, with 5 bases between the two germline ends. Germline CDR1 is MNHEY and CDR2 is SMNVEV (reference sequence). This CDR3 is 15 amino acids long. CDR3: CASSLGSSYNSPLHF. The CDR3 DNA follows: TGTGCCAGCAGTTTAGGGAGCTCCTATAATTCACCCCTCCACTTT.

The chain couples TRBV7-9 to TRBJ1-2, with D unresolved. Germline loops: CDR1 SEHNR, CDR2 FQNEAQ (reference sequence). The CDR3 has 10 amino acids. Trimming removed 3 bases at V and 14 bases at J, with 10 bases between. Here the CDR3 DNA reads TGTGCCAGCAGCTTGGGCAGCGGGACCTTC. Amino acid sequence: CASSLGSGTF. Together with reference TRBV7-9 and TRBJ1-2, the CDR3 gives the full variable domain: DTGVSQNPRHKITKRGQNVTFRCDPISEHNRLYWYRQTLGQGPEFLTYFQNEAQLEKSRLLSDRFSAERPKGSFSTLEIQRTEQGDSAMYLCASSLGSGTFGSGTRLTVV.

The gene calls are TRBV3-1 (or the pseudogene TRBV3-2) and TRBJ1-3; D call uncertain. Per germline, CDR1 LGHDT and CDR2 YNNKEL (reference sequence). Trimming shortened V by 0 bases and J by 3 bases, and 15 bases separated the two germline ends. CDR3 size: 17 residues. CDR3 residues: CASSQDGGEPGGNTIYF. CDR3 bases: TGTGCCAGCAGCCAAGATGGAGGCGAACCGGGTGGAAACACCATATATTTT.

This clone was observed a few times. This chain links TRBV20-1 with TRBJ1-3, with D possibly being TRBD1 (5 bases). The CDR3 is made up of 15 amino acids. Germline loops: CDR1 DFQATT, CDR2 SNEGSKA (reference sequence). V was cut by 3 bases and J by 0 bases, with 12 bases left in between. CDR3 nucleotide sequence: TGCAGTGCTAGTCCGACAGCCTCCTCTGGAAACACCATATATTTT. Its translation: CSASPTASSGNTIYF.

The rearrangement uses TRBV5-1 and TRBJ2-1; D is undetermined. Germline V gene sequence: CDR1 SGHRS, CDR2 YFSETQ. V lost 0 bases and J lost 5, with 12 bases in between. This CDR3 has 15 residues. The CDR3 sequence is CASSLAGSTHNEQFF. In DNA form, the CDR3 reads TGCGCCAGCAGCTTGGCGGGTTCCACACACAATGAGCAGTTCTTC.

V gene TRBV29-1 combines with J gene TRBJ2-5, with TRBD2 matching over 10 bases. The V segment lost 5 bases and the J segment 7 bases; nucleotides outside the gene matches: 10. Germline CDR1 and CDR2: SQVTM and ANQGSEA. This CDR3 comprises 14 residues. CDR3 residues: CSVQSSGSMGTQYF. The CDR3 bases are TGCAGCGTTCAGTCTAGCGGGAGTATGGGGACCCAGTACTTC.

This chain joins TRBV7-9 and TRBJ1-1; a possible D gene is TRBD1 (5 bases). V lost 5 bases, J lost 4 bases, and 26 bases lay in between. The germline gives CDR1 SEHNR, CDR2 FQNEAQ (reference sequence). This CDR3 region has 18 residues. As DNA, the CDR3 is TGTGCCAGCAGCCACCACCCCGGTGAAAACATTAGGGGCACTGAAGCTTTCTTT. The encoded protein is CASSHHPGENIRGTEAFF.

The chain couples TRBV6-5 to TRBJ2-2; D is uncertain. There are 14 residues in the CDR3. Germline V gene sequence: CDR1 MNHEY, CDR2 SVGAGI. V was shortened by 7 bases and J by 6 bases, with 15 bases between the two germline ends. Here the CDR3 reads CASMNDNSPGELFF. The CDR3, as DNA: TGTGCCAGCATGAATGACAATTCTCCCGGGGAGCTGTTTTTT.